This T cell receptor (beta chain) was sequenced during a study of beta chain features in type 1 diabetes. General study points: Moderate but significant shortening of TCRB CDR3s was recorded in all four CD4+ subsets from Type 1 diabetes patients.

Isolated RNA was reverse transcribed in full, so expressed TCRB transcripts were sequenced. Repertoires were generated with immunoSEQ multiplex PCR, while TCRdb's copy carries only in-frame clones and drops some. The table records about 160,000 clones, 63% of them present only once. This clone was seen once. The antigen remains undetermined. V lost 3 bases, J lost 8 bases, and 15 bases lay in between. The CDR3 sequence is 15 residues long. Germline V gene sequence: CDR1 SGHRS, CDR2 YFSETQ. V usage is TRBV5-1 and J usage is TRBJ1-6; TRBD1 is a possible D gene (5 bases). This TCR came from a man aged 30-40 years with type 1 diabetes. Source material: naive CD4+ T cells from blood. CDR3 residues: CASSSRGQGDSPLHF. The CDR3 nucleotides read TGCGCCAGCAGCTCGAGGGGCCAAGGGGATTCACCCCTCCACTTT. Combining the CDR3 with reference TRBV5-1 and TRBJ1-6 gives the whole variable domain KAGVTQTPRYLIKTRGQQVTLSCSPISGHRSVSWYQQTPGQGLQFLFEYFSETQRNKGNFPGRFSGRQFSNSRSEMNVSTLELGDSALYLCASSSRGQGDSPLHFGNGTRLTVT.